The 10 T cell receptor beta chains listed next were all sequenced from one sample in a study of T cells in localized non-small cell lung cancer. The method was immunoSEQ multiplex PCR; TCRdb's version includes in-frame clones alone and lacks a portion of them. The sample has 70,000 to 100,000 clones, around 81% seen once. The sequences come from peripheral blood, collected before any cancer treatment. The receptors here all came from a female donor older than 55 with stage I lung adenocarcinoma.

This rearrangement joins TRBV7-2 to TRBJ2-7; 14 bases agree with TRBD2. The CDR3 extends over 15 amino acids. Germline CDR1 SGHTA, CDR2 FQGNSA. After removal of 5 bases from V and 7 bases from J, the junction contained 7 bases not matched to a gene. The CDR3 sequence: CASSPRLAGGREQYF. Here the CDR3 DNA reads TGTGCCAGCAGCCCCCGACTAGCGGGGGGGAGGGAGCAGTACTTC.

This chain joins TRBV6-1 and TRBJ2-6; D remains ambiguous. The germline V gene has CDR1 MNHNS and CDR2 SASEGT. The CDR3 loop spans 17 amino acids. Deletions cut 2 bases from V and 0 bases from J, with 11 bases between. The CDR3 region is CASSEMGRLSGANVLTF. The CDR3 DNA reads as TGTGCCAGCAGTGAAATGGGCAGACTCTCTGGGGCCAACGTCCTGACTTTC.

The chain has TRBV15 and TRBJ2-3; 7 nucleotides match TRBD1. Germline CDR1 and CDR2: LNHNV and YYDKDF (reference sequence). Germline trimming cut 6 bases from V and 8 bases from J; bases unmatched to any gene: 23. CDR3 size: 18 residues. The CDR3 region is CATRRGTGVLGTSPTQYF. In DNA, the CDR3 is TGTGCCACCAGACGGGGCACAGGGGTCTTAGGGACCTCGCCTACGCAGTATTTT. The whole variable domain, filled in from reference TRBV15 and TRBJ2-3, reads DAMVIQNPRYQVTQFGKPVTLSCSQTLNHNVMYWYQQKSSQAPKLLFHYYDKDFNNEADTPDNFQSRRPNTSFCFLDIRSPGLGDTAMYLCATRRGTGVLGTSPTQYFGPGTRLTVL.

This clone was seen a single time. The genes are TRBV10-3 and TRBJ1-5, with TRBD1 identical over 12 bases. The junction had 7 bases not matched to a gene; V was cut back by 6 bases and J by 7 bases. The CDR3 loop spans 15 amino acids. Germline V lookup: CDR1 ENHRY, CDR2 SYGVKD. CDR3 DNA: TGTGCCATCAGAGGGGGACAGGGGGCAGGGCAGCCCCAGCATTTT. Residues: CAIRGGQGAGQPQHF.

V gene TRBV11-3 combines with J gene TRBJ2-1; D unresolved. The CDR3 is 15 amino acids. Germline assignment: CDR1 SGHNT and CDR2 YENEEA. Trimming removed 6 bases at V and 5 bases at J, with 17 bases between. This chain's CDR3 is CASSSGLGLNNEQFF. Here the CDR3 DNA reads TGTGCCAGCAGTTCTGGGTTGGGGTTGAACAATGAGCAGTTCTTC.

The chain links TRBV7-6 to TRBJ1-1, with D tentatively TRBD1 (5 bases). The CDR3 length is 14 residues. Trimming cost V 6 bases and J 3 bases, with 14 bases left between them. Germline lookup yields CDR1 SGHVS and CDR2 FNYEAQ. This CDR3 is CASRSGHGDTEAFF. In nucleotides, the CDR3 is TGTGCCAGCAGGTCAGGGCATGGGGACACTGAAGCTTTCTTT.

This chain links TRBV10-3 with TRBJ2-1; 7 bases match TRBD1. From germline, CDR1 is ENHRY and CDR2 SYGVKD. This CDR3 region has 15 residues. With V trimmed by 6 bases and J by 1 base, 6 bases remained unmatched. The DNA for the CDR3 is TGTGCCATCAGACAGACAGGGAGTTCCTACAATGAGCAGTTCTTC. It yields the protein CAIRQTGSSYNEQFF.

The rearrangement joins TRBV5-6 to TRBJ2-1; 9 positions agree with TRBD2. The CDR3 sequence is 14 residues long. Germline lookup yields CDR1 SGHDT and CDR2 YYEEEE. V trimming: 0 bases; J trimming: 9 bases; junction bases outside the gene matches: 4. This CDR3 is CASSLGGGAREQFF. The CDR3 region has the DNA TGTGCCAGCAGCTTGGGCGGGGGGGCCCGTGAGCAGTTCTTC.

This sequence joins TRBV27 and TRBJ2-2, with D hard to call. This CDR3 comprises 12 residues. V was shortened by 5 bases and J by 3 bases, with 4 bases between the two germline ends. Looked up from germline, CDR1 is MNHEY and CDR2 is SMNVEV (reference sequence). For the CDR3, the DNA is TGTGCCAGCAGTCCGTACACCGGGGAGCTGTTTTTT. It encodes CASSPYTGELFF.

There are a few counts of this clone. In DNA form, the CDR3 reads TGTGCCTGGAGGGGAACAGATACGCAGTATTTT. Its translation: CAWRGTDTQYF. The chain is built from TRBV30 and TRBJ2-3; D remains unclear. Germline values: CDR1 GTSNPN, CDR2 SVGIG (reference sequence). Trimming took 3 bases from V and 3 from J, leaving 4 bases between them. The CDR3 covers 11 residues.